The following is a T cell receptor (beta chain) sequence with its context. Its antigen is unknown. The use of a sample-barcoded 5' primer and a J-beta primer mix characterized a second PCR of 7 to 11 cycles. The template-switch adaptor, which had 12 random nucleotides, put a tag on each cDNA molecule. MiXCR was run by TCRdb on the 5' RACE reads, yielding one entry per CDR3 protein. The profile shows about 670,000 distinct CDR3 sequences, less than 45% of them singletons. The sample comes from a study of blood T cells in healthy people across ages. Findings and caveats of the study: Estimated diversity that came from one million T cells was considered an underestimate.

The ends lost 3 bases at V and 0 bases at J; junction bases unmatched: 5. Germline V gene sequence: CDR1 PRHDT, CDR2 FYEKMQ (reference sequence). This CDR3 is 15 amino acids long. This TCR was sampled from a man aged 80 or over in good health. Specimen: blood. This chain joins TRBV13 and TRBJ2-7; the match to TRBD2 covers 7 bases. CDR3 sequence reads: CASSFLAESSYEQYF. The DNA for the CDR3 is TGTGCCAGCAGCTTCCTAGCGGAGAGCTCCTACGAGCAGTACTTC.